This TCR beta chain originates from a study of T cell repertoires in cytomegalovirus infection. TCRdb used MiXCR to reprocess the reads, holding one entry per CDR3 protein. The sample shows approximately 170,000 distinct CDR3 sequences, about a sixth of them seen only once. With regard to this clonotype: The junction does not match germline at one end; this may be a read error.

Germline values: CDR1 SGHVS, CDR2 FNYEAQ. This CDR3 contains 17 residues. The chain uses TRBV7-6 and TRBJ2-2; D unclear. What was sequenced was CD8+ T cells from PBMCs. The clonotype originates from a human donor in good health (CMV status not recorded). Some clones in this sample may be carry-over from other donors' samples. The CDR3 loop reads CASSLATLSQKTVELFF. Written as DNA, the CDR3 is TGTGCTAGCAGCTTAGCAACCCTATCCCAGAAAACCGTGGAGCTGTTTTTT.